The 12 T cell receptor beta chains presented below share a single source sample, sequenced in a study of T-cell reconstitution after alpha-beta-depleted transplantation in children. Preparing the TCRbeta library involved the use of unique molecular identifiers. MiXCR, applied by TCRdb to the PCR reads, yields one record per CDR3 protein. The data contain approximately 98,000 distinct CDR3 sequences, 5.5% to 6.5% of them singletons. The source material was PBMCs, mostly from graft donor cells, sampled 360 days after TCRalphabeta/CD19-depleted stem cell transplant. These receptors all come from a male patient aged 2-15 years who had a stem cell transplant for acute lymphoblastic leukemia, so the T cells may come from the graft donor.

The V call is TRBV5-1, the J call TRBJ1-2; possible D gene TRBD1, 5 bases. Germline V gene sequence: CDR1 SGHRS, CDR2 YFSETQ. The CDR3 covers 16 residues. V was shortened by 4 bases and J by 1 base, with 17 bases between the two germline ends. The CDR3 here is CASSKGTSNLNYGYTF. The CDR3 nucleotides are TGCGCCAGCAGCAAGGGGACGAGTAATCTTAACTATGGCTACACCTTC. The full variable domain, completed using reference TRBV5-1 and TRBJ1-2, is KAGVTQTPRYLIKTRGQQVTLSCSPISGHRSVSWYQQTPGQGLQFLFEYFSETQRNKGNFPGRFSGRQFSNSRSEMNVSTLELGDSALYLCASSKGTSNLNYGYTFGSGTRLTVV.

Ten or more counts support this clonotype. In DNA form, the CDR3 reads TGTGCCAGCAGCCCCCCCAACCATCCCTACGAGCAGTACTTC. Encoded protein: CASSPPNHPYEQYF. The J gene is TRBJ2-7, the V gene TRBV7-2; unclear D gene. V was shortened by 5 bases and J by 2 bases, with 13 bases between the two germline ends. Germline CDR1 and CDR2: SGHTA and FQGNSA. The CDR3 contains 14 residues.

This clonotype was detected a few times. The gene calls are TRBV7-9 and TRBJ1-4; no firm D call. Per germline, CDR1 SEHNR and CDR2 FQNEAQ (reference sequence). The CDR3 extends over 14 amino acids. Trimming pared 0 bases from V and 7 bases from J, leaving 9 bases between. The CDR3, as DNA: TGTGCCAGCAGCTTAGCAGTCAAGGGTGAAAAACTGTTTTTT. It specifies CASSLAVKGEKLFF.

This clonotype was counted between two and nine times. The rearrangement uses TRBV5-6 and TRBJ2-2; the D gene is possibly TRBD2 (5 bases). Germline V gene lookup returns CDR1 SGHDT and CDR2 YYEEEE. The CDR3 sequence is 16 residues long. The V end lost 4 bases, the J end lost 0 bases, and 13 bases lay between the germline ends. Here the CDR3 DNA reads TGTGCCAGCAGCCCCGGGGTCTACGCGAACACCGGGGAGCTGTTTTTT. Its translation is CASSPGVYANTGELFF.

This clonotype came up many times. The chain is built from TRBV6-1 and TRBJ2-7; the match to TRBD2 covers 7 bases. V lost 4 bases and J lost 4; bases outside the gene matches: 10. The CDR3 is 15 amino acids. CDR1 is MNHNS and CDR2 is SASEGT in the germline V gene. CDR3 sequence (DNA): TGTGCCAGCAGTGCTCGGGGGGACCCGATTTACGAGCAGTACTTC. Amino acid sequence: CASSARGDPIYEQYF.

This clonotype has ten or more counts. The gene calls are TRBV6-5 and TRBJ2-5; D might be TRBD1 or TRBD2, each matching 5 bases. V was trimmed by 8 bases and J by 8 bases, leaving 12 bases between them. The CDR3 runs 11 residues. The germline V gene encodes CDR1 MNHEY and CDR2 SVGAGI. The CDR3 bases are TGTGCCAGCTCAAACCGGGACACCCAGTACTTC. It encodes CASSNRDTQYF.

This chain joins TRBV6-5 and TRBJ2-1, with D unclear. There are 12 residues in the CDR3. Germline V gives CDR1 MNHEY, CDR2 SVGAGI. V was trimmed by 0 bases and J by 7 bases, leaving 4 bases between them. The CDR3 loop reads CASSYSPNEQFF. In DNA form, the CDR3 reads TGTGCCAGCAGTTACTCGCCAAATGAGCAGTTCTTC.

Many counts were recorded for this clonotype. The gene calls are TRBV28 and TRBJ2-3; 8 bases line up with TRBD2. Germline-derived CDR1 and CDR2 are MDHEN and SYDVKM. The CDR3 totals 15 residues. J lost 0 bases, V lost 4 bases, and 3 bases had no gene match. The CDR3: CASSSTSGSTDTQYF. CDR3 nucleotides: TGTGCCAGCAGTTCCACTAGCGGAAGCACAGATACGCAGTATTTT.

This clonotype was counted at least ten times. In DNA, the CDR3 is TGTGCCAGCAGCTGGGGACAGCCTTACAATGAGCAGTTCTTC. It is translated as CASSWGQPYNEQFF. This rearrangement joins TRBV7-3 to TRBJ2-1; 7 bases are shared with TRBD1. The CDR3 totals 14 residues. Per germline, CDR1 SGHTA and CDR2 FQGTGA. V lost 4 bases to trimming and J lost 4 bases; unmatched junction nucleotides: 4.

This clonotype was picked up a small number of times. The chain has TRBV20-1 and TRBJ1-5; 7 bases line up with TRBD1. CDR3 length: 16 amino acids. Germline CDR1 and CDR2: DFQATT and SNEGSKA (reference sequence). V dropped 0 bases and J dropped 1; count of bases not matched to a gene: 6. The CDR3 sequence is CSARDPGQRSNQPQHF. The CDR3 DNA is TGCAGTGCTAGAGATCCGGGACAGAGAAGCAATCAGCCCCAGCATTTT.

V and J are TRBV7-9 and TRBJ2-1; the D gene could be TRBD1 or TRBD2 (6 bases each). The CDR3 totals 14 residues. The germline V gene encodes CDR1 SEHNR and CDR2 FQNEAQ (reference sequence). Trimming shortened V by 5 bases and J by 6 bases, and 14 bases separated the two germline ends. In DNA form, the CDR3 reads TGTGCCAGCAGCGAAACACCGGGGGCCAATGAGCAGTTCTTC. Its translation is CASSETPGANEQFF.

This clonotype was counted ten times or more. J is TRBJ2-1 and V is TRBV29-1; 12 positions match TRBD2. The J segment lost 0 bases and the V segment lost 1 base, leaving 13 bases of the junction unmatched. This CDR3 comprises 20 residues. Germline CDR1 SQVTM, CDR2 ANQGSEA. The CDR3 coding sequence is TGCAGCGTTGAAGGGGGGCTAGCGGGAGGGCCGAGGAGCTCCTACAATGAGCAGTTCTTC. This translates into CSVEGGLAGGPRSSYNEQFF.